Listed here are 29 T cell receptor beta chains from one sample, sequenced in a study of T cells after yellow fever vaccination (dated by TCRdb to the late 2010s). Sample treatment or condition, as interpreted from the label and publication: live attenuated yellow fever vaccine strain. The library was produced with 5' RACE. Sequencing was performed on an Illumina NovaSeq 6000. Using fastp at Q25 and MiXCR, TCRdb reprocessed the public reads and kept productive beta chains. Rows with a matching CDR3 protein are joined into one entry that keeps the most common DNA and genes. A total of a few hundred thousand distinct CDR3 sequences appear in this sample, around 3.6% of them only once. 23% of the sample comes from the top ten. The material sequenced was PBMCs, taken on the day of the yellow fever booster vaccination. These receptors came from a man between 18 and 29 years old who received the YFV17D yellow fever vaccine.

The J gene is TRBJ1-1, the V gene TRBV5-1; D is uncertain. The V end lost 6 bases, the J end lost 4 bases, and 19 bases lay between the germline ends. Germline V lookup: CDR1 SGHRS, CDR2 YFSETQ. The CDR3 sequence is 15 residues long. The CDR3 DNA reads as TGCGCCAGCACCTTCCTGGACGGGCCGGGCACTGAAGCTTTCTTT. This sequence encodes CASTFLDGPGTEAFF.

This clonotype was found a few times. The V gene is TRBV7-2, the J gene TRBJ1-5, with TRBD1 as a possible D gene (6 bases). CDR3 size: 17 residues. Germline CDR1 reads SGHTA; CDR2 reads FQGNSA. V lost 2 bases and J 0 bases, leaving 14 bases between the germline ends. CDR3 nucleotide sequence: TGTGCCAGCAGCTTACGGGGGCCGCTTTATAGCAATCAGCCCCAGCATTTT. It specifies CASSLRGPLYSNQPQHF.

In its sample, this clonotype was seen a few times. This sequence joins TRBV9 and TRBJ2-3; tentatively, D is TRBD2 (7 bases). V was trimmed by 0 bases and J by 3 bases, leaving 11 bases between them. The CDR3 extends over 15 amino acids. Germline lookup yields CDR1 SGDLS and CDR2 YYNGEE. CDR3 in amino acids: CASSVGAGATDTQYF. Here the CDR3 DNA reads TGTGCCAGCAGCGTAGGTGCGGGGGCAACAGATACGCAGTATTTT. Drawing the rest from reference TRBV9 and TRBJ2-3, the complete variable domain is DSGVTQTPKHLITATGQRVTLRCSPRSGDLSVYWYQQSLDQGLQFLIQYYNGEERAKGNILERFSAQQFPDLHSELNLSSLELGDSALYFCASSVGAGATDTQYFGPGTRLTVL.

The table lists this clonotype with many counts. V and J are TRBV10-3 and TRBJ1-5; maybe TRBD1 (5 bases). The CDR3 contains 14 residues. Trimming removed 3 bases from V and 4 bases from J, with 10 bases in between. Germline-derived CDR1 and CDR2 are ENHRY and SYGVKD. The CDR3: CAISEEGLNQPQHF. CDR3 nucleotides: TGTGCCATCAGTGAAGAGGGGCTGAATCAGCCCCAGCATTTT.

This clonotype has a handful of counts. The V and J genes are TRBV4-2 and TRBJ1-2; D is uncertain. CDR3 length: 17 amino acids. Germline V gene data show CDR1 as LGHNA and CDR2 as YNFKEQ. Trimming shortened V by 0 bases and J by 0 bases, and 14 bases separated the two germline ends. The CDR3 here is CASSQEGSPLSNYGYTF. The CDR3 DNA reads TGTGCCAGCAGCCAAGAGGGGTCCCCTCTTTCTAACTATGGCTACACCTTC.

This clonotype has more than one count but fewer than ten. The gene calls are TRBV7-6 and TRBJ2-5, with D perhaps matching TRBD2 (6 bases). Germline CDR1 and CDR2: SGHVS and FNYEAQ. The CDR3 runs to 15 residues. V lost 2 bases and J 2 bases, leaving 12 bases between the germline ends. The CDR3 DNA reads as TGTGCCAGCAGCTTAAACCGGGACTCTCAAGAGACCCAGTACTTC. It encodes CASSLNRDSQETQYF.

This clonotype came up many times. The chain carries TRBV24-1 and TRBJ2-2; no definite D call. The germline V gene encodes CDR1 KGHDR and CDR2 SFDVKD. The CDR3 has 13 amino acids. V was trimmed by 5 bases and J by 5 bases, leaving 8 bases between them. CDR3 residues: CATSGRRTGELFF. The CDR3 DNA follows: TGTGCCACCAGTGGCCGTAGGACCGGGGAGCTGTTTTTT.

This clonotype was seen ten or more times. J is TRBJ2-3 and V is TRBV4-3, with TRBD1 identical over 9 bases. The CDR3 length is 19 residues. Germline CDR1 and CDR2: LGHNA and YSLEER. Losses at the gene ends were 8 bases for V and 1 base for J; bases not matched to a gene: 19. CDR3 sequence reads: CASALWAGDRARGTDTQYF. Here the CDR3 DNA reads TGCGCCAGCGCCTTGTGGGCCGGGGACAGGGCCCGAGGCACAGATACGCAGTATTTT.

Many counts were recorded for this clonotype. This CDR3 reads CASSFYEQETQYF. CDR3 in DNA: TGTGCCAGCAGTTTTTATGAACAAGAGACCCAGTACTTC. This chain joins TRBV28 and TRBJ2-5; no firm D call. The CDR3 is 13 amino acids. Trimming removed 3 bases at V and 2 bases at J, with 7 bases between. Per germline, CDR1 MDHEN and CDR2 SYDVKM.

This clonotype has a handful of counts. CDR3 sequence (DNA): TGTGCCAGCAGCCGTCCGGGGTCTAACTATGGCTACACCTTC. It specifies CASSRPGSNYGYTF. V and J are TRBV6-5 and TRBJ1-2; the D is unclear. In germline, CDR1 is MNHEY, CDR2 SVGAGI. This CDR3 has 14 amino acids. Trimming pared 6 bases from V and 0 bases from J, leaving 11 bases between.

This clonotype showed up just a few times. The chain couples TRBV7-9 to TRBJ2-7; 8 positions match TRBD2. Looked up from germline, CDR1 is SEHNR and CDR2 is FQNEAQ (reference sequence). The ends lost 5 bases at V and 0 bases at J; junction bases unmatched: 6. The CDR3 spans 15 residues. For the CDR3, the DNA is TGTGCCAGCAGCGCGACTAGCGATAGCTCCTACGAGCAGTACTTC. This sequence encodes CASSATSDSSYEQYF. The whole variable domain, remainder taken from reference TRBV7-9 and TRBJ2-7, is DTGVSQNPRHKITKRGQNVTFRCDPISEHNRLYWYRQTLGQGPEFLTYFQNEAQLEKSRLLSDRFSAERPKGSFSTLEIQRTEQGDSAMYLCASSATSDSSYEQYFGPGTRLTVT.

This clonotype was seen once. The chain links TRBV10-3 to TRBJ1-2, with 8 bases that match TRBD1. This CDR3 comprises 16 residues. Germline V gives CDR1 ENHRY, CDR2 SYGVKD. With V trimmed by 2 bases and J by 8 bases, 13 bases remained unmatched. CDR3 in amino acids: CAISELHGTGVWGYTF. The CDR3 DNA reads as TGTGCCATCAGTGAGCTACACGGGACAGGCGTTTGGGGCTACACCTTC.

This clonotype was found a few times. The chain combines TRBV19 with TRBJ2-7; TRBD2 is a possible D gene (6 bases). Trimming removed 1 base at V and 5 bases at J, with 9 bases between. Per the germline V gene, CDR1 is LNHDA and CDR2 is SQIVND (reference sequence). The CDR3 is 13 amino acids. The CDR3 DNA sequence: TGTGCCAGTAGTATAGCGACGGGAGACGAGCAGTACGTC. Protein sequence: CASSIATGDEQYV.

This clonotype was seen more than once but under ten times. This sequence joins TRBV12-3 or TRBV12-4 and TRBJ1-2; D is ambiguous. The CDR3 is made up of 13 amino acids. V lost 6 bases to trimming and J lost 0 bases, with 8 bases between them. CDR3 sequence: CASSLPPNYGYTF. CDR3 nucleotide sequence: TGTGCCAGCAGCCTCCCCCCTAACTATGGCTACACCTTC.

The rearrangement joins TRBV3-1 to TRBJ2-1; D ambiguous. CDR1 and CDR2 (germline): LGHDT, YNNKEL (reference sequence). The CDR3 length is 12 residues. V shed 4 bases and J shed 6 bases, with 7 bases lying between them. In DNA form, the CDR3 reads TGTGCCAGCAGCCGAACCCGCAATGAGCAGTTCTTC. As protein: CASSRTRNEQFF.

V and J are TRBV6-1 and TRBJ1-6, with TRBD1 identical over 8 bases. Germline V gene sequence: CDR1 MNHNS, CDR2 SASEGT. V was clipped by 4 bases and J by 10 bases; unmatched bases: 15. The CDR3 is 17 amino acids. The CDR3, as DNA: TGTGCCAGCAGTGGCTACCCGGACAGGGCGGAGAGGTCACCCCTCCACTTT. Its protein product is CASSGYPDRAERSPLHF.

V usage is TRBV6-6 and J usage is TRBJ1-5, with 8 positions matching TRBD1. This CDR3 is 15 amino acids long. Trimming took 6 bases from V and 4 from J; bases not matched to a gene: 8. CDR1 and CDR2 from the germline V gene are MNHNY and SVGAGI (reference sequence). CDR3 bases: TGTGCCAGCAGCTACGGACAGGGCTTAAATCAGCCCCAGCATTTT. This sequence encodes CASSYGQGLNQPQHF.

Many counts were recorded for this clonotype. V gene TRBV12-3 or TRBV12-4 combines with J gene TRBJ2-7, with 9 bases aligning to TRBD1. J was trimmed by 5 bases and V by 5 bases; bases with no gene match: 13. There are 16 residues in the CDR3. This CDR3 reads CASSPRDRVRRNEQYF. CDR3 coding DNA: TGTGCCAGCAGTCCAAGGGACAGGGTAAGACGGAACGAGCAGTACTTC.

This clonotype came up many times. The rearrangement links TRBV7-9 to TRBJ2-1; TRBD1 is a possible D gene (6 bases). V was cut by 6 bases and J by 0 bases, with 15 bases left in between. Germline V gene data show CDR1 as SEHNR and CDR2 as FQNEAQ (reference sequence). The CDR3 consists of 16 residues. The CDR3 bases are TGTGCCAGCAGTCACAGACCGGACAGCTCCTACAATGAGCAGTTCTTC. Translated, it gives CASSHRPDSSYNEQFF.

This clonotype was seen only a few times. The J gene is TRBJ2-3, the V gene TRBV7-8, with D possibly TRBD1 on 6 matching bases. The V and J ends lost 2 bases and 4 bases respectively, with 13 bases between them. The CDR3 covers 15 residues. The germline gives CDR1 SGHVS, CDR2 FQNEAQ. The CDR3 region has the DNA TGTGCCAGCAGCTTAAGCCCCCAGGGGTCAGATACGCAGTATTTT. As protein: CASSLSPQGSDTQYF.

This clonotype was seen ten or more times. The J gene is TRBJ2-2, the V gene TRBV7-9, with 7 bases that match TRBD1. CDR1 and CDR2 from the germline V gene are SEHNR and FQNEAQ (reference sequence). V dropped 2 bases and J dropped 6; count of bases not matched to a gene: 9. The CDR3 has 16 residues. The CDR3 bases are TGTGCCAGCAGCTTACGAGACAGGGACCCTTCCGGGGAGCTGTTTTTT. It specifies CASSLRDRDPSGELFF.

This clonotype was picked up a small number of times. V is TRBV6-5 and J is TRBJ2-3; D possibly corresponds to TRBD2 (5 bases). The CDR3 sequence is 14 residues long. V lost 6 bases, J lost 2 bases, and 12 bases lay in between. CDR1 and CDR2 from the germline V gene are MNHEY and SVGAGI. The CDR3 reads CASSRSDFTDTQYF. The CDR3 DNA follows: TGTGCCAGCAGCCGTAGCGATTTCACAGATACGCAGTATTTT.

This clonotype was seen ten or more times. The chain is built from TRBV11-2 and TRBJ2-2, with D perhaps TRBD2 (6 bases). The CDR3 consists of 16 residues. Germline V gene sequence: CDR1 SGHAT, CDR2 FQNNGV. V was shortened by 1 base and J by 4 bases, with 13 bases between the two germline ends. CDR3 loop: CASSLAPGGVTGELFF. CDR3 bases: TGTGCCAGCAGCTTAGCCCCGGGCGGGGTCACCGGGGAGCTGTTTTTT. The whole variable domain, filled in from reference TRBV11-2 and TRBJ2-2, reads EAGVAQSPRYKIIEKRQSVAFWCNPISGHATLYWYQQILGQGPKLLIQFQNNGVVDDSQLPKDRFSAERLKGVDSTLKIQPAKLEDSAVYLCASSLAPGGVTGELFFGEGSRLTVL.

This clonotype occurred many times. The chain links TRBV5-1 to TRBJ2-7; no firm D call. The CDR3 length is 14 residues. V was shortened by 0 bases and J by 3 bases, with 10 bases between the two germline ends. The germline CDR1 and CDR2 sequences are SGHRS and YFSETQ. The CDR3 DNA sequence: TGCGCCAGCAGCTTGGATGCGGAACTCTACGAGCAGTACGTC. Its protein product is CASSLDAELYEQYV.

The table lists this clonotype with a few counts. This chain links TRBV9 with TRBJ2-7; the D is unclear. The CDR3 contains 9 residues. V gave up 6 bases and J gave up 8 bases, with 6 bases separating them. Germline CDR1 and CDR2: SGDLS and YYNGEE. The CDR3 reads CASKAQQYF. CDR3 nucleotides: TGTGCCAGCAAAGCTCAGCAGTACTTC.

This clonotype was detected ten times or more. CDR3 in DNA: TGCAGTGCCACGAGGACTAGCGGGCCAGAGACCCAGTACTTC. Translated, it gives CSATRTSGPETQYF. This chain joins TRBV20-1 and TRBJ2-5, with 11 bases matching TRBD2. Germline CDR1 and CDR2: DFQATT and SNEGSKA (reference sequence). With 6 bases clipped from V and 4 bases from J, the junction kept 7 bases outside the gene matches. The CDR3 extends over 14 amino acids.

Ten or more counts support this clonotype. The rearrangement joins TRBV7-9 to TRBJ2-4; the D is unclear. Deletions cut 5 bases from V and 2 bases from J, with 13 bases between. CDR1 and CDR2 (germline): SEHNR, FQNEAQ (reference sequence). The CDR3 runs 15 residues. CDR3 protein: CASSRASVSKNIQYF. The CDR3 coding sequence is TGTGCCAGCAGCCGCGCCTCGGTGTCCAAAAACATTCAGTACTTC. The full variable domain, completed using reference TRBV7-9 and TRBJ2-4, is DTGVSQNPRHKITKRGQNVTFRCDPISEHNRLYWYRQTLGQGPEFLTYFQNEAQLEKSRLLSDRFSAERPKGSFSTLEIQRTEQGDSAMYLCASSRASVSKNIQYFGAGTRLSVL.

This clonotype was seen a few times. The chain couples TRBV5-1 to TRBJ2-5, with 7 nucleotides matching TRBD1. Looked up from germline, CDR1 is SGHRS and CDR2 is YFSETQ. CDR3 length: 14 amino acids. The V and J ends lost 0 bases and 5 bases, in that order; junction bases with no gene match: 4. CDR3 sequence: CASSLDRGYETQYF. In nucleotides, the CDR3 is TGCGCCAGCAGCTTGGACAGGGGATATGAGACCCAGTACTTC.

A few counts support this clonotype. The V gene is TRBV4-3, the J gene TRBJ2-7; D call uncertain. Per the germline V gene, CDR1 is LGHNA and CDR2 is YSLEER. Trimming cost V 0 bases and J 9 bases, with 12 bases left between them. CDR3 length: 13 amino acids. CDR3 protein: CASSQDFSSGQYF. The CDR3, as DNA: TGCGCCAGCAGCCAAGATTTTAGTTCCGGGCAGTACTTC.